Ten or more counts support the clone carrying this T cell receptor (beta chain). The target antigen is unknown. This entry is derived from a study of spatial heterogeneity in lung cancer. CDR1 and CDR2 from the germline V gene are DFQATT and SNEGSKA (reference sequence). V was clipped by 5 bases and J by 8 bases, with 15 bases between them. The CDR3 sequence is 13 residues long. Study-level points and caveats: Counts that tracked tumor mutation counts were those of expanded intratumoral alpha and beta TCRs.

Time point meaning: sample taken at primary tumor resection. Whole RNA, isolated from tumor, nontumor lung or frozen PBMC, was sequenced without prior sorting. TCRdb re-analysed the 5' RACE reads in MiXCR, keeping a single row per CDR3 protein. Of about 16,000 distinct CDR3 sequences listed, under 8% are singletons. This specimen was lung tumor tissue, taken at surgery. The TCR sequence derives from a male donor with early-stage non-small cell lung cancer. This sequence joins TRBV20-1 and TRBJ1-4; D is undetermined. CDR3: CSAHEGSSEKLFF. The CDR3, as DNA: TGCAGTGCTCACGAAGGGAGCAGCGAAAAACTGTTTTTT.